A single sample is the source of the 16 T cell receptor beta chains below, sequenced in a study of T-cell reconstitution after alpha-beta-depleted transplantation in children. Using unique molecular identifiers, the investigators prepared the TCRbeta library. TCRdb reanalysed the PCR reads using MiXCR and keeps one entry per CDR3 protein. The data show 550,000 to 600,000 distinct CDR3 sequences, with under 30% seen just once and roughly 13% held by the top ten. Sequenced here: PBMCs, mostly from graft donor cells, sampled 360 days after TCRalphabeta/CD19-depleted stem cell transplant. These receptors were collected from a boy younger than two who had a stem cell transplant for acute myeloid leukemia, so the T cells may come from the graft donor.

This rearrangement joins TRBV20-1 to TRBJ2-6, with unresolved D. Germline V CDR1 and CDR2: DFQATT, SNEGSKA (reference sequence). There are 15 residues in the CDR3. V lost 3 bases, J lost 0 bases, and 9 bases lay in between. The CDR3: CSASPIGSGANVLTF. The CDR3 nucleotides read TGCAGTGCTAGCCCGATCGGCTCTGGGGCCAACGTCCTGACTTTC.

As for this clonotype: A much larger clone is a single base away; this may be a read error. The rearrangement joins TRBV7-6 to TRBJ2-6, with no clear D. V was shortened by 2 bases and J by 0 bases, with 5 bases between the two germline ends. This CDR3 is built from 15 residues. Germline CDR1 SGHVS, CDR2 FNYEAQ. For the CDR3, the DNA is TGTGCCAGCAGCTTAAAGGGCTCTGGGGCCAACGTCCTGACTTTC. Protein: CASSLKGSGANVLTF.

This sequence joins TRBV11-2 and TRBJ2-2; D uncertain. V dropped 4 bases and J dropped 4 bases, with 7 bases sitting between them. Germline V gene lookup returns CDR1 SGHAT and CDR2 FQNNGV. This CDR3 region has 13 residues. The CDR3 loop is CASSSSATGELFF. The DNA for the CDR3 is TGTGCCAGCAGCTCCTCAGCCACCGGGGAGCTGTTTTTT.

This clonotype was detected ten times or more. The chain links TRBV5-1 to TRBJ1-4; D remains unclear. The V gene's germline CDR1 is SGHRS and CDR2 YFSETQ. The CDR3 has 14 amino acids. Trimming removed 0 bases at V and 4 bases at J, with 7 bases between. The CDR3 here is CASSLESFNEKLFF. Written as DNA, the CDR3 is TGCGCCAGCAGCTTGGAATCATTTAATGAAAAACTGTTTTTT. The variable domain in full, completed from reference TRBV5-1 and TRBJ1-4, reads KAGVTQTPRYLIKTRGQQVTLSCSPISGHRSVSWYQQTPGQGLQFLFEYFSETQRNKGNFPGRFSGRQFSNSRSEMNVSTLELGDSALYLCASSLESFNEKLFFGSGTQLSVL.

This clonotype was picked up many times. This chain connects TRBV5-1 to TRBJ2-1, with D maybe TRBD2 (6 bases). The CDR3 contains 15 residues. Germline V CDR1 and CDR2: SGHRS, YFSETQ. The V and J ends lost 7 bases and 0 bases respectively, with 14 bases between them. The CDR3: CASSSIAVSYNEQFF. CDR3 nucleotide sequence: TGCGCCAGCTCATCTATAGCGGTCTCCTACAATGAGCAGTTCTTC.

This clonotype has a handful of counts. The rearrangement uses TRBV20-1 and TRBJ2-7, with 11 bases identical to TRBD1. The length of the CDR3 is 17 residues. V trimming: 1 base; J trimming: 3 bases; junction bases outside the gene matches: 11. CDR1 and CDR2 (germline): DFQATT, SNEGSKA (reference sequence). The CDR3 nucleotides read TGCAGTGCTAGAGGCGACGGACAGGGGGCAGGTTTCTACGAGCAGTACGTC. Its translation is CSARGDGQGAGFYEQYV.

This clonotype showed up many times. The chain recombines TRBV6-4 with TRBJ2-3, with D hard to call. Trimming cost V 5 bases and J 4 bases, with 13 bases left between them. This CDR3 is built from 14 residues. Germline V lookup: CDR1 MRHNA, CDR2 SNTAGT. The CDR3 spells CASSKESHADTQYF. The CDR3 DNA reads as TGTGCCAGCAGTAAGGAGTCGCACGCAGATACGCAGTATTTT.

The rearrangement joins TRBV6-6 to TRBJ1-2, with D perhaps TRBD1 (5 bases). Per the germline V gene, CDR1 is MNHNY and CDR2 is SVGAGI (reference sequence). Trimming left V 7 bases short and J 0 bases short, with 9 bases between. The CDR3 sequence is 13 residues long. The CDR3 DNA reads as TGTGCCAGCACCCCGACAGCTAACTATGGCTACACCTTC. As protein: CASTPTANYGYTF.

There are many counts of this clonotype. The rearrangement uses TRBV5-5 and TRBJ2-7; the D is unclear. Trimming took off 0 bases at V and 4 bases at J, with 8 bases between the two ends. Germline assignment: CDR1 SGHKS and CDR2 YYEKEE (reference sequence). This CDR3 contains 13 residues. CDR3 coding DNA: TGTGCCAGCAGCTTGGCCCTGGGGTACGAGCAGTACGTC. This gives the protein CASSLALGYEQYV.

This chain uses TRBV6-5 with TRBJ2-5; D ambiguous. V lost 2 bases, J lost 2 bases, and 9 bases lay in between. The CDR3 length is 14 residues. Per germline, CDR1 MNHEY and CDR2 SVGAGI. CDR3 protein: CASSYRLPQETQYF. The CDR3 bases are TGTGCCAGCAGTTACCGACTCCCGCAAGAGACCCAGTACTTC.

This clonotype was counted only a few times. The rearrangement joins TRBV29-1 to TRBJ2-3; TRBD1 aligns across 7 bases. J gave up 2 bases and V 3 bases, and 14 bases lay outside the gene matches. CDR3 length equals 17 residues. Germline values: CDR1 SQVTM, CDR2 ANQGSEA. This CDR3 reads CSVDDSPGDRVTDTQYF. In DNA form, the CDR3 reads TGCAGCGTTGACGATTCGCCCGGCGACAGGGTCACAGATACGCAGTATTTT.

This clonotype was recorded at least ten times. The chain combines TRBV6-1 with TRBJ2-7; D remains ambiguous. The CDR3 is 14 amino acids. Germline V gene lookup returns CDR1 MNHNS and CDR2 SASEGT. V was clipped by 6 bases and J by 3 bases, with 15 bases between them. The CDR3 DNA reads as TGTGCCAGCAGCCCGGCGGACCAGGACTACGAGCAGTACTTC. The encoded protein is CASSPADQDYEQYF.

This clonotype was counted ten times or more. V is TRBV20-1 and J is TRBJ2-2; 9 bases are a match to TRBD1. Unmatched junction bases numbered 3, after V lost 3 bases and J lost 1 base. This CDR3 comprises 15 residues. The V gene's germline CDR1 is DFQATT and CDR2 SNEGSKA (reference sequence). In DNA form, the CDR3 reads TGCAGTGCTAGTGGGGGACAGGGGAACACCGGGGAGCTGTTTTTT. It translates to CSASGGQGNTGELFF.

The rearrangement joins TRBV4-1 to TRBJ2-6, with D tentatively TRBD1 (6 bases). V was shortened by 8 bases and J by 0 bases, with 17 bases between the two germline ends. The CDR3 sequence is 17 residues long. Germline V CDR1 and CDR2: MGHRA, YSYEKL. CDR3 sequence (DNA): TGCGCCAGCTCACCGACAGGCGCGGTCTCTGGGGCCAACGTCCTGACTTTC. The encoded protein is CASSPTGAVSGANVLTF.

The chain combines TRBV5-1 with TRBJ2-5; D is possibly TRBD1 (5 bases). This CDR3 comprises 14 residues. Trimming took 0 bases from V and 0 from J, leaving 6 bases between them. Germline V gene sequence: CDR1 SGHRS, CDR2 YFSETQ. Here the CDR3 reads CASSLEGNQETQYF. The CDR3 DNA is TGCGCCAGCAGCTTGGAGGGGAACCAAGAGACCCAGTACTTC.

This clonotype was found many times. The rearrangement uses TRBV5-5 and TRBJ2-1; D assignment may be TRBD1 or TRBD2 (5 bases each). Trimming left V 4 bases short and J 5 bases short, with 22 bases between. Germline CDR1 reads SGHKS; CDR2 reads YYEKEE (reference sequence). The CDR3 length is 17 residues. The CDR3 loop is CASSPVGTRRRDNEQFF. The CDR3 region has the DNA TGTGCCAGCAGCCCCGTGGGGACGAGGAGGAGAGACAATGAGCAGTTCTTC.